There are a few counts of the clone carrying this TCR beta chain. Its cognate antigen is unknown. The isolated RNA, all of it, was reverse transcribed, so expressed TCRB transcripts were what got sequenced. Assay: immunoSEQ multiplex PCR; the TCRdb copy retains only in-frame clones and omits some. The sample has 200,000 to 300,000 clones, about 11% seen once. The record originates from a study of beta chain features in type 1 diabetes. General study results and limits: Within each of all four CD4+ subsets, Type 1 diabetes patients had TCRB CDR3s that were moderately but significantly shorter. High-TCR-expressing cells could be over-represented by cDNA sequencing.

V gave up 4 bases and J gave up 13 bases; unmatched junction bases: 9. The CDR3 covers 14 residues. Germline V CDR1 and CDR2: LGHNA, YSLEER. Sequencing used naive CD4+ T cells from blood. The chain carries TRBV4-3 and TRBJ1-6, with TRBD1 matching 8 bases. The sequence derives from a man aged 25-45 years with type 1 diabetes. The CDR3 nucleotides are TGCGCCAGCAGCCCCGGACAGGGTGCATCGCCCCTCCACTTT. Its protein is CASSPGQGASPLHF.